Below are 17 T cell receptor beta chains sequenced from a single sample in a study of PD-L1 blockade in urothelial cancer. Method: immunoSEQ multiplex PCR; TCRdb's copy keeps in-frame clones and lacks some. The sample lists 56,000 or so clones, about 86% occurring once. The sequences come from PBMCs, collected around atezolizumab (anti-PD-L1) treatment. The receptors originated from a man aged 45-60 years with urothelial cancer.

The chain is built from TRBV2 and TRBJ2-3, with 7 bases lining up with TRBD2. Germline trimming cut 6 bases from V and 5 bases from J; bases unmatched to any gene: 8. Germline CDR1 and CDR2: SNHLY and FYNNEI. CDR3 length: 14 residues. This chain's CDR3 is CASSTGRKVDTQYF. CDR3 bases: TGTGCCAGCAGCACCGGGAGGAAGGTAGATACGCAGTATTTT.

The CDR3 DNA is TGTGCCAGCAGCACTAGCGGGAGGGGGAACACCGGGGAGCTGTTTTTT. This gives the protein CASSTSGRGNTGELFF. The rearrangement uses TRBV5-4 and TRBJ2-2, with 13 bases lining up with TRBD2. J was trimmed by 1 base and V by 4 bases; bases with no gene match: 1. From germline, CDR1 is SGHNT and CDR2 YYREEE (reference sequence). The length of the CDR3 is 16 residues.

The rearrangement uses TRBV5-1 and TRBJ1-5; no firm D call. Germline CDR1 SGHRS, CDR2 YFSETQ. The CDR3 has 13 amino acids. The germline V and J ends were trimmed by 6 bases and 2 bases, with 9 bases remaining between them. This CDR3 is CASTLDGNQPQHF. DNA for the CDR3: TGCGCCAGCACCCTAGATGGCAATCAGCCCCAGCATTTT.

CDR3 sequence (DNA): TGTGCCAGCATCGGCGGGCAGGAAATATCCAATGAGCAGTTCTTC. Protein: CASIGGQEISNEQFF. V is TRBV6-5 and J is TRBJ2-1; tentative D call: TRBD2 (5 bases). The length of the CDR3 is 15 residues. Trimming stripped 7 bases from V and 6 bases from J, with 19 bases between. Germline lookup yields CDR1 MNHEY and CDR2 SVGAGI.

The chain employs TRBV7-9 and TRBJ2-1; 8 nucleotides match TRBD2. This CDR3 is built from 16 residues. Germline CDR1 and CDR2: SEHNR and FQNEAQ (reference sequence). J lost 5 bases, V lost 5 bases, and 11 bases had no gene match. The CDR3 sequence is CASSPKRGTGDNEQFF. CDR3 coding DNA: TGTGCCAGCAGCCCTAAGCGGGGGACTGGCGACAATGAGCAGTTCTTC.

The genes are TRBV4-1 and TRBJ1-1; D perhaps matches TRBD1 (5 bases). CDR1 is MGHRA, CDR2 YSYEKL, per germline. V lost 0 bases, J lost 10 bases, and 12 bases lay in between. The CDR3 loop spans 13 amino acids. For the CDR3, the DNA is TGCGCCAGCAGCCAAGAACCCCAGGGCGGAGCTTTCTTT. Its protein is CASSQEPQGGAFF.

V is TRBV9 and J is TRBJ2-5, with D perhaps TRBD1 (5 bases). The V gene lost 2 bases and the J gene lost 4 bases, with 12 bases spanning the gap. The CDR3 contains 14 residues. From germline, CDR1 is SGDLS and CDR2 YYNGEE. The CDR3 sequence is CASSVLGQGETQYF. In DNA form, the CDR3 reads TGTGCCAGCAGCGTCTTAGGGCAGGGAGAGACCCAGTACTTC.

V is TRBV11-3 and J is TRBJ2-2; 9 nucleotides agree with TRBD2. The trim removed 3 bases at V and 4 bases at J, leaving 0 bases unmatched. The CDR3 runs to 14 residues. Germline CDR1 SGHNT, CDR2 YENEEA. The CDR3: CASSFSGGTGELFF. CDR3 nucleotides: TGTGCCAGCAGCTTTAGCGGGGGCACCGGGGAGCTGTTTTTT.

V and J are TRBV19 and TRBJ2-5, with TRBD2 matching 10 bases. The CDR3 consists of 14 residues. Losses at the gene ends were 4 bases for V and 2 bases for J; bases not matched to a gene: 1. Looked up from germline, CDR1 is LNHDA and CDR2 is SQIVND (reference sequence). In nucleotides, the CDR3 is TGTGCCAGTAGTAAAGCGGGAGGGCAAGAGACCCAGTACTTC. This gives the protein CASSKAGGQETQYF.

The V call is TRBV15, the J call TRBJ1-1; D possibly corresponds to TRBD1 (6 bases). The CDR3 is 14 residues long. Germline CDR1 and CDR2: LNHNV and YYDKDF (reference sequence). Between the trimmed V and J ends, which lost 2 bases and 1 base, there was a span of 8 bases. This CDR3 reads CATSRWTANTEAFF. As DNA, the CDR3 is TGTGCCACCAGCAGATGGACAGCGAACACTGAAGCTTTCTTT.

This rearrangement joins TRBV5-1 to TRBJ1-1; 10 bases are a match to TRBD1. This CDR3 region has 15 residues. After removal of 0 bases from V and 10 bases from J, the junction contained 9 bases not matched to a gene. CDR1 is SGHRS and CDR2 is YFSETQ in the germline V gene. CDR3 sequence: CASSLVDRGQGTAFF. CDR3 DNA: TGCGCCAGCAGCTTGGTCGACAGGGGGCAAGGTACAGCTTTCTTT.

This CDR3 reads CASSLEGQGGVETQYF. The CDR3 nucleotides read TGCGCCAGCAGCTTGGAGGGACAGGGGGGAGTAGAGACCCAGTACTTC. The chain joins TRBV5-1 to TRBJ2-5, with 11 nucleotides matching TRBD1. The junction had 5 bases not matched to a gene; V was cut back by 0 bases and J by 4 bases. This CDR3 has 16 residues. Per the germline V gene, CDR1 is SGHRS and CDR2 is YFSETQ.

This chain uses TRBV6-4 with TRBJ2-1; 8 bases are shared with TRBD2. There are 15 residues in the CDR3. Germline V gives CDR1 MRHNA, CDR2 SNTAGT. V dropped 8 bases and J dropped 2; count of bases not matched to a gene: 8. CDR3 residues: CASFWGAGAYNEQFF. CDR3 sequence (DNA): TGTGCCAGCTTCTGGGGAGCGGGAGCCTACAATGAGCAGTTCTTC.

The chain couples TRBV19 to TRBJ2-1, with 8 nucleotides matching TRBD2. CDR1 and CDR2 (germline): LNHDA, SQIVND (reference sequence). V was pared by 5 bases and J by 5 bases, with 8 bases of the junction left unmatched. CDR3 length: 15 amino acids. The CDR3 protein is CASSVKAGANNEQFF. CDR3 coding DNA: TGTGCCAGTAGTGTCAAAGCGGGAGCCAACAATGAGCAGTTCTTC. The full variable domain, in which reference TRBV19 and TRBJ2-1 provide the parts outside the CDR3, is DGGITQSPKYLFRKEGQNVTLSCEQNLNHDAMYWYRQDPGQGLRLIYYSQIVNDFQKGDIAEGYSVSREKKESFPLTVTSAQKNPTAFYLCASSVKAGANNEQFFGPGTRLTVL.

The rearrangement uses TRBV27 and TRBJ2-7; TRBD1 matches at 9 bases. Trimming took 7 bases from V and 6 from J; bases not matched to a gene: 10. Germline V gene sequence: CDR1 MNHEY, CDR2 SMNVEV (reference sequence). The CDR3 covers 14 residues. The DNA of the CDR3 is TGTGCCAGCACCAAACAGGGGGCCCCTTCCGAGCAGTACTTC. Amino acids: CASTKQGAPSEQYF.

This rearrangement joins TRBV19 to TRBJ2-3, with 9 bases aligning to TRBD1. In germline, CDR1 is LNHDA, CDR2 SQIVND (reference sequence). The CDR3 runs 14 residues. Trimming at V came to 2 bases and at J to 6 bases, leaving 3 bases not matched to a gene. CDR3 amino acids: CASSIPQGADTQYF. In nucleotides, the CDR3 is TGTGCCAGTAGTATACCACAGGGGGCGGATACGCAGTATTTT.

V usage is TRBV19 and J usage is TRBJ1-5, with 10 bases identical to TRBD1. Losses at the gene ends were 7 bases for V and 1 base for J; bases not matched to a gene: 7. This CDR3 spans 16 amino acids. CDR1 and CDR2 from the germline V gene are LNHDA and SQIVND (reference sequence). The CDR3 coding sequence is TGTGCCAGTACCTCCTCGACAGGGGGCAGCAATCAGCCCCAGCATTTT. This encodes CASTSSTGGSNQPQHF.